The 31 T cell receptor beta chains listed next were all sequenced from one sample in a study of OX40 agonist ivuxolimab in advanced cancers. The assay was immunoSEQ multiplex PCR, and TCRdb's table has in-frame clones only and misses some. The sample gives tens of thousands of clones, 88% of which show up once; 0.67% is in the top ten. The sample here was CD4+ or CD8+ T cells sorted from blood, taken in a trial of the OX40 agonist ivuxolimab. Receptor source: an adult with an advanced solid tumor such as melanoma, head and neck, liver or kidney cancer.

The table lists this clone with a count of one. The chain joins TRBV30 to TRBJ2-5, with 8 bases lining up with TRBD2. Germline CDR1 is GTSNPN and CDR2 is SVGIG (reference sequence). Germline trimming cut 0 bases from V and 4 bases from J; bases unmatched to any gene: 4. This CDR3 has 14 residues. The chain's CDR3 is CAWSVRAGVETQYF. CDR3 DNA sequence: TGTGCCTGGAGTGTTCGAGCGGGAGTAGAGACCCAGTACTTC.

The genes are TRBV7-9 and TRBJ1-3; the D gene is possibly TRBD1 (5 bases). Germline V gene sequence: CDR1 SEHNR, CDR2 FQNEAQ (reference sequence). Trimming left V 5 bases short and J 0 bases short, with 14 bases between. The CDR3 is 16 amino acids. The CDR3 is CASSPRQLTSGNTIYF. CDR3 in DNA: TGTGCCAGCAGCCCGCGACAGCTTACCTCTGGAAACACCATATATTTT.

The chain joins TRBV6-1 to TRBJ2-6; D is possibly TRBD1 (5 bases). CDR1 and CDR2 (germline): MNHNS, SASEGT. This CDR3 is built from 14 residues. V lost 3 bases and J 2 bases, leaving 5 bases between the germline ends. This chain's CDR3 is CASSDRAGANVLTF. CDR3 nucleotides: TGTGCCAGCAGTGACAGGGCTGGGGCCAACGTCCTGACTTTC.

This chain links TRBV4-1 with TRBJ1-1, with 7 bases aligning to TRBD1. Per the germline V gene, CDR1 is MGHRA and CDR2 is YSYEKL. CDR3 size: 19 residues. Trimming at V came to 0 bases and at J to 3 bases, leaving 16 bases not matched to a gene. The CDR3 DNA sequence: TGCGCCAGCAGCCAAGATGTGAGTTTTGGGGGTACAGGGGACACTGAAGCTTTCTTT. As protein: CASSQDVSFGGTGDTEAFF.

This clone was detected once. The chain joins TRBV10-3 to TRBJ1-2; D is unclear. The CDR3 loop spans 14 amino acids. Trimming left V 7 bases short and J 4 bases short, with 16 bases between. Per germline, CDR1 ENHRY and CDR2 SYGVKD. The DNA of the CDR3 is TGTGCCATCAAGGTTCTGGACCATAGCTATGGCTACACCTTC. It specifies CAIKVLDHSYGYTF.

The chain carries TRBV30 and TRBJ2-7; D possibly corresponds to TRBD2 (6 bases). This CDR3 comprises 14 residues. CDR1 is GTSNPN and CDR2 is SVGIG in the germline V gene (reference sequence). Trimming stripped 3 bases from V and 6 bases from J, with 18 bases between. This CDR3 reads CAWRTTDYTSEQYF. The DNA of the CDR3 is TGTGCCTGGAGAACCACGGACTACACTTCCGAGCAGTACTTC.

This rearrangement joins TRBV5-1 to TRBJ2-1; perhaps TRBD2 as D (5 bases). CDR3 length: 14 residues. Germline CDR1 is SGHRS and CDR2 is YFSETQ. Trimming took off 0 bases at V and 5 bases at J, with 9 bases between the two ends. This CDR3 reads CASSLGAENNEQFF. The CDR3 coding sequence is TGCGCCAGCAGCTTGGGAGCGGAGAACAATGAGCAGTTCTTC.

CDR3 protein: CAISFRGRNTGELFF. For the CDR3, the DNA is TGTGCCATCAGCTTTAGGGGAAGAAACACCGGGGAGCTGTTTTTT. The chain is built from TRBV10-3 and TRBJ2-2; possible D gene TRBD1, 5 bases. This CDR3 is 15 amino acids long. CDR1 is ENHRY and CDR2 is SYGVKD in the germline V gene. Trimming removed 6 bases from V and 2 bases from J, with 13 bases in between.

The chain has TRBV5-6 and TRBJ2-3; D unresolved. Trimming cost V 4 bases and J 0 bases, with 12 bases left between them. CDR1 and CDR2 (germline): SGHDT, YYEEEE. The CDR3 length is 15 residues. The CDR3 protein is CASSDGTTSTDTQYF. CDR3 in DNA: TGTGCCAGCAGCGACGGTACTACTAGCACAGATACGCAGTATTTT.

This rearrangement joins TRBV7-2 to TRBJ2-1; 8 bases fit TRBD2. V shed 3 bases and J 6 bases; nucleotides not matched to a gene: 1. The germline V gene encodes CDR1 SGHTA and CDR2 FQGNSA. This CDR3 spans 13 amino acids. The CDR3 nucleotides read TGTGCCAGCAGCTTCAGCGGGGGCAATGAGCAGTTCTTC. Translation gives CASSFSGGNEQFF.

A few counts support this clone. V and J are TRBV6-5 and TRBJ1-1; D unclear. Looked up from germline, CDR1 is MNHEY and CDR2 is SVGAGI. The CDR3 is made up of 12 amino acids. V was trimmed by 8 bases and J by 0 bases, leaving 7 bases between them. The chain's CDR3 is CASGRVNTEAFF. The CDR3 DNA sequence: TGTGCCAGCGGACGGGTGAACACTGAAGCTTTCTTT.

V is TRBV14 and J is TRBJ2-3; D gene unclear. Between the trimmed V and J ends, which lost 1 base and 8 bases, there was a span of 7 bases. The CDR3 has 12 amino acids. Germline V CDR1 and CDR2: SGHDN, FVKESK. The CDR3 DNA reads as TGTGCCAGCAGCCAAGTTGGAACTACGCAGTATTTT. This gives the protein CASSQVGTTQYF. Using reference TRBV14 and TRBJ2-3 for the parts outside the CDR3, the full variable domain is EAGVTQFPSHSVIEKGQTVTLRCDPISGHDNLYWYRRVMGKEIKFLLHFVKESKQDESGMPNNRFLAERTGGTYSTLKVQPAELEDSGVYFCASSQVGTTQYFGPGTRLTVL.

This chain joins TRBV30 and TRBJ2-7; 7 bases map to TRBD2. Germline V gene sequence: CDR1 GTSNPN, CDR2 SVGIG (reference sequence). The length of the CDR3 is 12 residues. After removal of 4 bases from V and 4 bases from J, the junction contained 4 bases not matched to a gene. The CDR3 bases are TGTGCCTGGACCCCCGGGGGGTACGAGCAGTACTTC. Residues: CAWTPGGYEQYF.

A few counts support this clone. V and J are TRBV28 and TRBJ1-1, with unresolved D. Deletions cut 3 bases from V and 4 bases from J, with 6 bases between. This CDR3 has 12 amino acids. In germline, CDR1 is MDHEN, CDR2 SYDVKM. As DNA, the CDR3 is TGTGCCAGCAGTTTTTGGGGCACTGAAGCTTTCTTT. It codes for CASSFWGTEAFF.

This clone was counted a single time. The chain employs TRBV19 and TRBJ1-3, with D possibly being TRBD1 (5 bases). Trimming removed 5 bases at V and 0 bases at J, with 14 bases between. The CDR3 is 16 residues long. Germline lookup yields CDR1 LNHDA and CDR2 SQIVND (reference sequence). This chain's CDR3 is CASSGTYRPSGNTIYF. In nucleotides, the CDR3 is TGTGCCAGTAGTGGGACCTACAGGCCCTCTGGAAACACCATATATTTT. Looking up the rest from reference TRBV19 and TRBJ1-3 gives the full variable domain: DGGITQSPKYLFRKEGQNVTLSCEQNLNHDAMYWYRQDPGQGLRLIYYSQIVNDFQKGDIAEGYSVSREKKESFPLTVTSAQKNPTAFYLCASSGTYRPSGNTIYFGEGSWLTVV.

The V and J genes are TRBV5-1 and TRBJ2-2, with 7 bases matching TRBD1. This CDR3 has 15 residues. Germline loops: CDR1 SGHRS, CDR2 YFSETQ. J lost 3 bases, V lost 0 bases, and 2 bases had no gene match. The CDR3 sequence is CASSLDTGDTGELFF. CDR3 DNA: TGCGCCAGCAGCTTGGATACAGGGGACACCGGGGAGCTGTTTTTT.

The CDR3 DNA reads TGTGCCAGCAGCGTAGGGTTAGCGGGGTTCCAAGAGACCCAGTACTTC. Its translation: CASSVGLAGFQETQYF. The chain carries TRBV9 and TRBJ2-5; 8 nucleotides line up with TRBD2. Looked up from germline, CDR1 is SGDLS and CDR2 is YYNGEE. The CDR3 extends over 16 amino acids. The trim removed 0 bases at V and 1 base at J, leaving 5 bases unmatched.

CDR3 DNA: TGCGCCAGCAGCCAAGTTTTGGGGGCCTCTGGGGCCAACGTCCTGACTTTC. It is translated as CASSQVLGASGANVLTF. The chain recombines TRBV4-1 with TRBJ2-6; possibly TRBD1 for D (6 bases). Trimming pared 1 base from V and 0 bases from J, leaving 10 bases between. Germline V gene sequence: CDR1 MGHRA, CDR2 YSYEKL. This CDR3 region has 17 residues.

The chain combines TRBV5-5 with TRBJ2-3; 7 nucleotides agree with TRBD2. This CDR3 spans 14 amino acids. Germline CDR1 and CDR2: SGHKS and YYEKEE (reference sequence). V lost 0 bases and J lost 6; bases outside the gene matches: 4. In nucleotides, the CDR3 is TGTGCCAGCAGCTTGGCCCTAGCGGAGGATACGCAGTATTTT. This sequence encodes CASSLALAEDTQYF.

The count of this clone is one. V is TRBV6-1 and J is TRBJ2-4, with 8 bases aligning to TRBD1. After removal of 6 bases from V and 8 bases from J, the junction contained 9 bases not matched to a gene. CDR1 and CDR2 (germline): MNHNS, SASEGT. CDR3 length: 14 amino acids. The CDR3 is CASSLGDRPYIQYF. The CDR3 region has the DNA TGTGCCAGCAGCCTGGGGGACAGGCCCTACATTCAGTACTTC.

This chain uses TRBV6-5 with TRBJ1-3; TRBD1 might be the D (5 bases). This CDR3 has 16 residues. The germline gives CDR1 MNHEY, CDR2 SVGAGI. Trimming cost V 4 bases and J 0 bases, with 13 bases left between them. This CDR3 reads CASSSGRFNSGNTIYF. The CDR3 DNA reads as TGTGCCAGCAGTTCAGGGAGATTTAACTCTGGAAACACCATATATTTT.

The chain recombines TRBV28 with TRBJ1-3; TRBD1 might be the D (5 bases). This CDR3 is 15 amino acids long. The V and J ends lost 8 bases and 4 bases respectively, with 18 bases between them. Germline V gives CDR1 MDHEN, CDR2 SYDVKM. The CDR3 nucleotides are TGTGCCAGCCAACATAGTAGGGGCGAGGGAAACACCATATATTTT. Its protein product is CASQHSRGEGNTIYF.

This clone was recorded once. V usage is TRBV28 and J usage is TRBJ1-1; D is undetermined. This CDR3 region has 12 residues. V lost 7 bases, J lost 10 bases, and 16 bases lay in between. The V gene's germline CDR1 is MDHEN and CDR2 SYDVKM. The CDR3 spells CASTTNGIVAFF. In DNA form, the CDR3 reads TGTGCCAGCACCACAAACGGGATTGTAGCTTTCTTT.

The rearrangement links TRBV19 to TRBJ2-3; 11 bases align to TRBD1. Germline assignment: CDR1 LNHDA and CDR2 SQIVND (reference sequence). The CDR3 contains 16 residues. V shed 3 bases, J shed 4 bases, and the junction held 6 bases outside the gene matches. Here the CDR3 reads CASSIGPGQGADTQYF. In nucleotides, the CDR3 is TGTGCCAGTAGTATTGGGCCGGGACAGGGGGCAGATACGCAGTATTTT.

CDR3 DNA: TGTGCCAGCAGTGACGGTAGCGGGAGTGACGATACGCAGTATTTT. This codes for CASSDGSGSDDTQYF. The rearrangement links TRBV2 to TRBJ2-3; TRBD2 matches 9 bases. The germline V gene has CDR1 SNHLY and CDR2 FYNNEI. The CDR3 length is 15 residues. The J segment lost 6 bases and the V segment lost 3 bases, leaving 7 bases of the junction unmatched.

The rearrangement links TRBV27 to TRBJ1-4, with 9 bases that match TRBD1. The CDR3 runs 20 residues. V shed 3 bases and J 3 bases; nucleotides not matched to a gene: 17. Germline lookup yields CDR1 MNHEY and CDR2 SMNVEV (reference sequence). The CDR3 here is CASSFYPGQGIGGANEKLFF. The CDR3, as DNA: TGTGCCAGCAGTTTCTATCCGGGACAGGGAATAGGAGGTGCTAATGAAAAACTGTTTTTT.

The chain couples TRBV9 to TRBJ1-1; 10 nucleotides agree with TRBD1. V gave up 0 bases and J gave up 5 bases; unmatched junction bases: 7. This CDR3 spans 16 amino acids. Looked up from germline, CDR1 is SGDLS and CDR2 is YYNGEE. The CDR3 DNA reads as TGTGCCAGCAGCGTAGATGTTGGGACAGGGGATACTGAAGCTTTCTTT. It specifies CASSVDVGTGDTEAFF. Combining the CDR3 with reference TRBV9 and TRBJ1-1 gives the whole variable domain DSGVTQTPKHLITATGQRVTLRCSPRSGDLSVYWYQQSLDQGLQFLIQYYNGEERAKGNILERFSAQQFPDLHSELNLSSLELGDSALYFCASSVDVGTGDTEAFFGQGTRLTVV.

The chain combines TRBV5-6 with TRBJ1-2; D perhaps matches TRBD1 (5 bases). The CDR3 runs 13 residues. Between the trimmed V and J ends, which lost 2 bases and 3 bases, there was a span of 8 bases. The germline CDR1 and CDR2 sequences are SGHDT and YYEEEE. CDR3 protein: CASSFVQDYGYTF. In nucleotides, the CDR3 is TGTGCCAGCAGCTTCGTACAGGACTATGGCTACACCTTC.

The chain is built from TRBV11-2 and TRBJ2-1; D possibly corresponds to TRBD2 (6 bases). Germline V gives CDR1 SGHAT, CDR2 FQNNGV. The CDR3 extends over 13 amino acids. The germline V and J ends were trimmed by 2 bases and 7 bases, with 9 bases remaining between them. CDR3 nucleotide sequence: TGTGCCAGCAGCTTAACTAGCTCAAATGAGCAGTTCTTC. Amino acids: CASSLTSSNEQFF.

This rearrangement joins TRBV7-9 to TRBJ2-2; 8 bases map to TRBD1. CDR3 length equals 15 residues. J gave up 5 bases and V 5 bases, and 7 bases lay outside the gene matches. Germline CDR1 SEHNR, CDR2 FQNEAQ (reference sequence). The CDR3 loop reads CASSHGTGRTGELFF. CDR3 sequence (DNA): TGTGCCAGCAGCCACGGGACAGGAAGAACCGGGGAGCTGTTTTTT.

The V call is TRBV5-1, the J call TRBJ1-4; tentatively, D is TRBD1 (5 bases). The CDR3 covers 18 residues. Trimming removed 0 bases from V and 5 bases from J, with 20 bases in between. Germline lookup yields CDR1 SGHRS and CDR2 YFSETQ. CDR3 coding DNA: TGCGCCAGCAGCTTGGTGACGGGAATGACAGCACGGAATGAAAAACTGTTTTTT. It codes for CASSLVTGMTARNEKLFF. The entire variable domain, with the rest obtained from reference TRBV5-1 and TRBJ1-4, is as follows: KAGVTQTPRYLIKTRGQQVTLSCSPISGHRSVSWYQQTPGQGLQFLFEYFSETQRNKGNFPGRFSGRQFSNSRSEMNVSTLELGDSALYLCASSLVTGMTARNEKLFFGSGTQLSVL.